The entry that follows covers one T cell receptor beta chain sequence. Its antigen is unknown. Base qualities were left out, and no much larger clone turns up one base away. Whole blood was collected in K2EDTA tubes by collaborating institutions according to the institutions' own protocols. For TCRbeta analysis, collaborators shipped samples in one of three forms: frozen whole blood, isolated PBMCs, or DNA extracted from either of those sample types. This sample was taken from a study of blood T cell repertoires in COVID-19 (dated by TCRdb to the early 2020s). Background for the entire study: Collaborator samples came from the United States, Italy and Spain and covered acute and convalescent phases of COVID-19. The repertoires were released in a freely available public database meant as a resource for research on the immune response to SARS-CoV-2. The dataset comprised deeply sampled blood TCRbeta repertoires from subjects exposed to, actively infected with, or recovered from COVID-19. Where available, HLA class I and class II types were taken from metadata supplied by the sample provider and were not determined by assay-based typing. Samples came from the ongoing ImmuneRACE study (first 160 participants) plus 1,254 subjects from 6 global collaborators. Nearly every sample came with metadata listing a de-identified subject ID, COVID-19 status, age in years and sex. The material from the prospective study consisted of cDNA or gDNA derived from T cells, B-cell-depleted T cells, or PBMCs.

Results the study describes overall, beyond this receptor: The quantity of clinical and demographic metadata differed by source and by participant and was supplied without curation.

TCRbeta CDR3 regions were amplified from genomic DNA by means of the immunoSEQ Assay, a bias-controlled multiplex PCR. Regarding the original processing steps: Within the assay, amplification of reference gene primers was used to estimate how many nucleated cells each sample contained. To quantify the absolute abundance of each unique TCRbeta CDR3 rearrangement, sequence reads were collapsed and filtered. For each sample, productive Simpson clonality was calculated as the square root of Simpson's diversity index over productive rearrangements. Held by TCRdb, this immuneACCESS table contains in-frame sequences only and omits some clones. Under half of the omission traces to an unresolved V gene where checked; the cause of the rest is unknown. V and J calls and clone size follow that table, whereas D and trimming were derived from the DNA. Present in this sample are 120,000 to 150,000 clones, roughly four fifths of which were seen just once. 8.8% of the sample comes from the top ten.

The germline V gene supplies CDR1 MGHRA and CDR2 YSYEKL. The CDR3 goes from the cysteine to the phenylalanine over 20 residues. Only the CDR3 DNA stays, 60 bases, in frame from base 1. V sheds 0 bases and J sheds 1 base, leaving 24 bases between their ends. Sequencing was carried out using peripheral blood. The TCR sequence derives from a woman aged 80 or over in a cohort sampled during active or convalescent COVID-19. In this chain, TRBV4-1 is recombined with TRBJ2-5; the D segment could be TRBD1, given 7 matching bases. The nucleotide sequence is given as TGCGCCAGCAGCCAAGAACGGGGGCCGTTAGGGGGCTCCGCCCAAGAGACCCAGTACTTC. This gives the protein CASSQERGPLGGSAQETQYF.